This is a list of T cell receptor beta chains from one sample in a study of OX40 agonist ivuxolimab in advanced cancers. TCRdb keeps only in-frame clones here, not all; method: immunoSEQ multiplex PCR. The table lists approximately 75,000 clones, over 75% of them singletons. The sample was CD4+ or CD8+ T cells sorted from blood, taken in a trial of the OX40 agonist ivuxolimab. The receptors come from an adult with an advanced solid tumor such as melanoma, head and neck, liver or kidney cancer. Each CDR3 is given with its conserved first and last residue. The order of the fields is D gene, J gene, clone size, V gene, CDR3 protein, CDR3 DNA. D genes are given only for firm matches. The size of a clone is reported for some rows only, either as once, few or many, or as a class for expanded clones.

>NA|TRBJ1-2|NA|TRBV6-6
CASSAQTANYGYTF
TGTGCCAGCAGTGCCCAGACAGCCAACTATGGCTACACCTTC
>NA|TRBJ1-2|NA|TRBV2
CASSESYGYTF
TGTGCCAGCAGTGAATCCTATGGCTACACCTTC
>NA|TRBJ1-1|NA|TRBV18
CASSPRMNTEAFF
TGTGCCAGCTCACCACGCATGAACACTGAAGCTTTCTTT
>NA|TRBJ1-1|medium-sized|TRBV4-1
CASSPREHAEAFF
TGCGCCAGCAGCCCAAGGGAACATGCGGAAGCTTTCTTT
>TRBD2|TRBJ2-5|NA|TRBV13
CASSLWTSAETQYF
TGTGCCAGCAGCCTGTGGACTAGCGCGGAGACCCAGTACTTC
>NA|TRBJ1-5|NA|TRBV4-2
CASSQEGLGNQPQHF
TGTGCCAGCAGCCAGGAGGGTTTGGGCAATCAGCCCCAGCATTTT
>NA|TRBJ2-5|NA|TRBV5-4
CASSRGTAQETQYF
TGTGCCAGCAGCAGAGGGACGGCTCAAGAGACCCAGTACTTC
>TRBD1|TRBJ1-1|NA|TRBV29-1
CSVWRQGFMSTEAFF
TGCAGCGTCTGGAGACAGGGCTTCATGAGCACTGAAGCTTTCTTT
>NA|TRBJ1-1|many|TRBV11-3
CASSVYHENTEAFF
TGTGCCAGCAGCGTATATCACGAGAACACTGAAGCTTTCTTT
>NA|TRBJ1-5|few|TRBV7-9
CASSWTSNQPQHF
TGTGCCAGCAGCTGGACTAGCAATCAGCCCCAGCATTTT
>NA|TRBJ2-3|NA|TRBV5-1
CASSSLGYLTDTQYF
TGCGCCAGCAGCTCGCTGGGGTACCTCACAGATACGCAGTATTTT
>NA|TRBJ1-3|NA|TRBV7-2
CASSFGPTASGNTIYF
TGTGCCAGCAGCTTTGGACCCACGGCATCTGGAAACACCATATATTTT
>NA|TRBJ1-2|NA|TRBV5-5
CASSLQGSPQYGYTF
TGTGCCAGCAGCTTACAGGGATCGCCACAATATGGCTACACCTTC
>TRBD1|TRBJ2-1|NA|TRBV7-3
CASSLTSDRAPFF
TGTGCCAGCAGCTTAACGTCTGACAGGGCGCCGTTCTTC